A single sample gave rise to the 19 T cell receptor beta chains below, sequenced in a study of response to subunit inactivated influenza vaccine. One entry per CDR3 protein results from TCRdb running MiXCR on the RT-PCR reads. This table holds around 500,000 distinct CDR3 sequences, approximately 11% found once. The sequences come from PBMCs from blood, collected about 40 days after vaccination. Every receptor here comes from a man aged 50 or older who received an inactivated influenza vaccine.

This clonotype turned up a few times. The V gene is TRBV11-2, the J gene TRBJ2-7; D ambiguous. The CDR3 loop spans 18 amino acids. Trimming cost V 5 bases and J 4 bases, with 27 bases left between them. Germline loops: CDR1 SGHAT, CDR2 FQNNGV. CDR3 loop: CASSVNPLLGRSGYEQYF. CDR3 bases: TGTGCCAGCAGCGTCAACCCACTATTAGGCAGGAGTGGATACGAGCAGTACTTC. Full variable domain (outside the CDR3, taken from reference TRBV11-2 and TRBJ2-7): EAGVAQSPRYKIIEKRQSVAFWCNPISGHATLYWYQQILGQGPKLLIQFQNNGVVDDSQLPKDRFSAERLKGVDSTLKIQPAKLEDSAVYLCASSVNPLLGRSGYEQYFGPGTRLTVT.

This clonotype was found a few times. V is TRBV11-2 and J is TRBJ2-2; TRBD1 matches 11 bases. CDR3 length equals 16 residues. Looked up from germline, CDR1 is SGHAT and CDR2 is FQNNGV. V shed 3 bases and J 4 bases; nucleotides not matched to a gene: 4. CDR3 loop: CASSFRTGGITGELFF. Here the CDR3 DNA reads TGTGCCAGCAGCTTCCGGACAGGGGGCATCACCGGGGAGCTGTTTTTT.

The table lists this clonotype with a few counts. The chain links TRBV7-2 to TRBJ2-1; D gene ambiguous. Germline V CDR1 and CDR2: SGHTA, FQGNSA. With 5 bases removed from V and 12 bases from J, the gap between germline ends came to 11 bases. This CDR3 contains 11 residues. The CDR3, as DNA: TGTGCCAGCAGCGCCACGTGGGGGCAGTTCTTC. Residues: CASSATWGQFF.

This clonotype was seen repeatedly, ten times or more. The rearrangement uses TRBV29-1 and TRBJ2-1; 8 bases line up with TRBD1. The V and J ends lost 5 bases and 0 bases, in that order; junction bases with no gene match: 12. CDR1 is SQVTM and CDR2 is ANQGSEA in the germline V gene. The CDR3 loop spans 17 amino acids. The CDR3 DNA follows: TGCAGCGTTCAGGGACAGGAGAAACTTAGCTCCTACAATGAGCAGTTCTTC. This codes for CSVQGQEKLSSYNEQFF.

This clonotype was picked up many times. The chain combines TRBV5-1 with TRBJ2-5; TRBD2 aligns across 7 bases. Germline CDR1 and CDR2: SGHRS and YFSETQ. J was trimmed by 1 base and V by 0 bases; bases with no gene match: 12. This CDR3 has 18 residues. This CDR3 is CASSLAGLGIPTQETQYF. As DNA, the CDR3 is TGCGCCAGCAGCTTGGCCGGACTAGGTATACCGACCCAAGAGACCCAGTACTTC. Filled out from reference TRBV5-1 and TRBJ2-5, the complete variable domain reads KAGVTQTPRYLIKTRGQQVTLSCSPISGHRSVSWYQQTPGQGLQFLFEYFSETQRNKGNFPGRFSGRQFSNSRSEMNVSTLELGDSALYLCASSLAGLGIPTQETQYFGPGTRLLVL.

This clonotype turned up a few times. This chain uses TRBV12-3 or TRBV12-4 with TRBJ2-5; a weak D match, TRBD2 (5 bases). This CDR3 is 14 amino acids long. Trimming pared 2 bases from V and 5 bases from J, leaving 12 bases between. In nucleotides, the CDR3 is TGTGCCAGCAGTTTAAGTCTAGCCCTCGAGACCCAGTACTTC. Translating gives CASSLSLALETQYF.

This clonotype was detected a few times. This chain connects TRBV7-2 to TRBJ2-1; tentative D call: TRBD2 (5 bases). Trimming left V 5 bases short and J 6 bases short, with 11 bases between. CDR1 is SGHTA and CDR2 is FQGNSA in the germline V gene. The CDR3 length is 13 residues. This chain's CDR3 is CASSPVGVNEQFF. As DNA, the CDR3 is TGTGCCAGCAGCCCAGTGGGAGTCAATGAGCAGTTCTTC.

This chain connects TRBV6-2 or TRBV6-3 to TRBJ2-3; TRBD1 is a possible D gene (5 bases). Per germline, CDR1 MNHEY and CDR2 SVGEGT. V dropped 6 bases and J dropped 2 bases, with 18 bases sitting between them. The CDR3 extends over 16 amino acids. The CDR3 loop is CASSHPTDTFTDTQYF. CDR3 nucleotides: TGTGCCAGCAGCCACCCGACAGATACCTTCACAGATACGCAGTATTTT.

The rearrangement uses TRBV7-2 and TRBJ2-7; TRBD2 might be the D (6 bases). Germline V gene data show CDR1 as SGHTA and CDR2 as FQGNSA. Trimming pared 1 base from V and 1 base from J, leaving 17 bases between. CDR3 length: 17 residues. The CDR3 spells CASSLVPGDRNSYEQYF. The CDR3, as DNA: TGTGCCAGCAGCTTAGTTCCGGGGGACCGCAATTCCTACGAGCAGTACTTC.

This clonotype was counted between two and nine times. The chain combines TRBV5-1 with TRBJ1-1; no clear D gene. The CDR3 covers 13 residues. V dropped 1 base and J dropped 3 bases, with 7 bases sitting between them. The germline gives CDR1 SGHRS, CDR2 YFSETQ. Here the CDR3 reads CASSLNGYTEAFF. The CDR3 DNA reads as TGCGCCAGCAGCTTGAACGGATACACTGAAGCTTTCTTT.

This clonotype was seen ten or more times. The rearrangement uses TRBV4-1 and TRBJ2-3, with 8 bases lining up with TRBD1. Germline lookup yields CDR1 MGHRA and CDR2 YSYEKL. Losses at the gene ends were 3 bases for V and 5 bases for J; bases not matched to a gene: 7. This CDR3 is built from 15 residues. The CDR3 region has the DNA TGCGCCAGCAGCCACACGACAGACAGGGGAGATACGCAGTATTTT. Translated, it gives CASSHTTDRGDTQYF.

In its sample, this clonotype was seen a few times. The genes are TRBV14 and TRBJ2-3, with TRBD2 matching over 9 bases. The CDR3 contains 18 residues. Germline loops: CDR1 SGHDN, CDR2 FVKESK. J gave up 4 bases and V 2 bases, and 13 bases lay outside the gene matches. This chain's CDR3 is CASSQTTPGTSIADTQYF. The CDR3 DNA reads TGTGCCAGCAGCCAAACCACACCCGGGACTAGCATTGCAGATACGCAGTATTTT. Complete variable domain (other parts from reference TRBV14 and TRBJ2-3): EAGVTQFPSHSVIEKGQTVTLRCDPISGHDNLYWYRRVMGKEIKFLLHFVKESKQDESGMPNNRFLAERTGGTYSTLKVQPAELEDSGVYFCASSQTTPGTSIADTQYFGPGTRLTVL.

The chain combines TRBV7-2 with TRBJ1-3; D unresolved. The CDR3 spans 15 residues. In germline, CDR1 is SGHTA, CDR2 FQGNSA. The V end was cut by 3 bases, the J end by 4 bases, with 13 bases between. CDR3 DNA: TGTGCCAGCAGCTTCTCGGGCTCAGTGGGAAACACCATATATTTT. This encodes CASSFSGSVGNTIYF.

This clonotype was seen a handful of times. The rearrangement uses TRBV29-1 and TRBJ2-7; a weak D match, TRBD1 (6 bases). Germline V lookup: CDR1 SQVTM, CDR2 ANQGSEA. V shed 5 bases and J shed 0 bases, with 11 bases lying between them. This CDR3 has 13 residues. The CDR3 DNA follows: TGCAGCGTTCACGACAGGTACTCCTACGAGCAGTACTTC. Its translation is CSVHDRYSYEQYF.

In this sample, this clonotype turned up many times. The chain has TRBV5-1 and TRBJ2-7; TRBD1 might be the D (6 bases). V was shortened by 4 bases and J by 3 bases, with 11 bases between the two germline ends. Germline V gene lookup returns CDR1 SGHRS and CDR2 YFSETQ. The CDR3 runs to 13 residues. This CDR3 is CASSHTQGYEQYF. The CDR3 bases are TGCGCCAGCAGCCACACACAGGGCTACGAGCAGTACTTC.

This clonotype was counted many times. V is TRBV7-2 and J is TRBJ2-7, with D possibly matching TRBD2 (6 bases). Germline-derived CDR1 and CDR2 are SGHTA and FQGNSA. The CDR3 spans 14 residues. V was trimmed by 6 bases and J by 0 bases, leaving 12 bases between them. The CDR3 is CASRGGGSSYEQYF. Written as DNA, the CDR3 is TGTGCCAGCAGGGGGGGAGGCAGCTCCTACGAGCAGTACTTC.

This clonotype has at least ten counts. The CDR3 DNA is TGTGCCAGCAGCCCTACCGGGGGAAGTGGAAACACCATATATTTT. Its translation: CASSPTGGSGNTIYF. The J gene is TRBJ1-3, the V gene TRBV7-2, with D maybe TRBD1 (5 bases). This CDR3 is built from 15 residues. The germline gives CDR1 SGHTA, CDR2 FQGNSA. The V and J ends lost 5 bases and 3 bases respectively, with 14 bases between them.

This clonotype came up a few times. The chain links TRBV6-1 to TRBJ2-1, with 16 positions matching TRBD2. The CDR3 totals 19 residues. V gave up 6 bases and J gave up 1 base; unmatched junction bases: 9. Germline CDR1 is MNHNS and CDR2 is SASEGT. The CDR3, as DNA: TGTGCCAGCAGCCCGGGACTAGCGGGAGGGCCAGGGTCCTACAATGAGCAGTTCTTC. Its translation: CASSPGLAGGPGSYNEQFF.

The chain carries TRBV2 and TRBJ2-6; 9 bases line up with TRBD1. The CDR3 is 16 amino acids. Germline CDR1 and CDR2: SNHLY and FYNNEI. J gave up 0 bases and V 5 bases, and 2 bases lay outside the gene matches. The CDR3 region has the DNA TGTGCCAGCAGTCCGGACAGGGGCTCTGGGGCCAACGTCCTGACTTTC. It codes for CASSPDRGSGANVLTF.